The 3 T cell receptor beta chains below were found in one sample sequenced in a study of OX40 agonist ivuxolimab in advanced cancers. The protocol was immunoSEQ multiplex PCR, while the TCRdb copy is restricted to in-frame clones and leaves out a portion. The table lists more than 45,000 clones, approximately 90% of them singletons. Specimen: CD4+ or CD8+ T cells sorted from blood, collected in a trial of the OX40 agonist ivuxolimab. These receptors all stem from an adult with an advanced solid tumor such as melanoma, head and neck, liver or kidney cancer.

There are a few counts of this clone. The J gene is TRBJ1-1, the V gene TRBV30; D possibly corresponds to TRBD1 (5 bases). CDR3 length equals 12 residues. Trimming took off 4 bases at V and 3 bases at J, with 9 bases between the two ends. CDR1 and CDR2 from the germline V gene are GTSNPN and SVGIG (reference sequence). CDR3 nucleotide sequence: TGTGCCTGGATTACGGGGCACACTGAAGCTTTCTTT. Translated, it gives CAWITGHTEAFF. Combining the CDR3 with reference TRBV30 and TRBJ1-1 gives the whole variable domain SQTIHQWPATLVQPVGSPLSLECTVEGTSNPNLYWYRQAAGRGLQLLFYSVGIGQISSEVPQNLSASRPQDRQFILSSKKLLLSDSGFYLCAWITGHTEAFFGQGTRLTVV.

The chain joins TRBV5-4 to TRBJ1-2; the D is unclear. The ends were cut back, 0 bases at V and 4 bases at J, with 13 bases in the middle. Per germline, CDR1 SGHNT and CDR2 YYREEE (reference sequence). The CDR3 sequence is 15 residues long. In DNA, the CDR3 is TGTGCCAGCAGCTTGGGCGGTAGTGCACTCTATGGCTACACCTTC. Translating it yields CASSLGGSALYGYTF.

This clone came up once. CDR3 bases: TGTGCCTGGGAGGAACAGGGAGGCACTGAAGCTTTCTTT. Its protein is CAWEEQGGTEAFF. The chain joins TRBV30 to TRBJ1-1; D perhaps matches TRBD1 (6 bases). There are 13 residues in the CDR3. Germline V gene data show CDR1 as GTSNPN and CDR2 as SVGIG (reference sequence). Trimming left V 5 bases short and J 4 bases short, with 14 bases between.